This passage covers 5 T cell receptor beta chains from one sample sequenced in a study of OX40 agonist ivuxolimab in advanced cancers. Sequencing was performed with immunoSEQ multiplex PCR; in TCRdb, only in-frame clones are kept and a portion is missing. The table records roughly 69,000 clones, more than 85% of them present only once. The specimen was CD4+ or CD8+ T cells sorted from blood, collected in a trial of the OX40 agonist ivuxolimab. The receptors come from an adult with an advanced solid tumor such as melanoma, head and neck, liver or kidney cancer.

The gene calls are TRBV28 and TRBJ2-3; a possible D gene is TRBD1 (5 bases). V gave up 7 bases and J gave up 7 bases, with 18 bases separating them. There are 14 residues in the CDR3. Per the germline V gene, CDR1 is MDHEN and CDR2 is SYDVKM. The CDR3, as DNA: TGTGCCAGCAACTGGGCTTACAGGTCATATACGCAGTATTTT. It encodes CASNWAYRSYTQYF.

The rearrangement joins TRBV7-8 to TRBJ1-5; tentative D call: TRBD1 (5 bases). The germline CDR1 and CDR2 sequences are SGHVS and FQNEAQ. V was trimmed by 4 bases and J by 9 bases, leaving 13 bases between them. The CDR3 loop spans 13 amino acids. Written as DNA, the CDR3 is TGTGCCAGCAGCTCTTCCAGGGTAGCGCCCCAGCATTTT. Its protein product is CASSSSRVAPQHF.

The V gene is TRBV7-8, the J gene TRBJ2-7; tentatively, D is TRBD1 (5 bases). Trimming removed 5 bases at V and 2 bases at J, with 13 bases between. Germline CDR1 is SGHVS and CDR2 is FQNEAQ. The CDR3 runs 14 residues. The CDR3 spells CASSTRRAAYEQYF. The CDR3 DNA is TGTGCCAGCAGCACGCGCAGGGCCGCCTACGAGCAGTACTTC.

This rearrangement joins TRBV30 to TRBJ1-2; D unclear. The length of the CDR3 is 13 residues. Looked up from germline, CDR1 is GTSNPN and CDR2 is SVGIG (reference sequence). V was trimmed by 0 bases and J by 7 bases, leaving 12 bases between them. The CDR3 DNA is TGTGCCTGGAGTGTAATGGATACCTTTGGCTACACCTTC. It translates to CAWSVMDTFGYTF.

The V and J genes are TRBV13 and TRBJ2-1; 9 bases fit TRBD2. Unmatched junction bases numbered 9, after V lost 5 bases and J lost 4 bases. The CDR3 loop spans 16 amino acids. From germline, CDR1 is PRHDT and CDR2 FYEKMQ (reference sequence). The CDR3 sequence is CASSAPGGGGYNEQFF. In DNA form, the CDR3 reads TGTGCCAGCAGCGCTCCCGGCGGGGGGGGATACAATGAGCAGTTCTTC. The full variable domain, its missing parts supplied by reference TRBV13 and TRBJ2-1, is AAGVIQSPRHLIKEKRETATLKCYPIPRHDTVYWYQQGPGQDPQFLISFYEKMQSDKGSIPDRFSAQQFSDYHSELNMSSLELGDSALYFCASSAPGGGGYNEQFFGPGTRLTVL.